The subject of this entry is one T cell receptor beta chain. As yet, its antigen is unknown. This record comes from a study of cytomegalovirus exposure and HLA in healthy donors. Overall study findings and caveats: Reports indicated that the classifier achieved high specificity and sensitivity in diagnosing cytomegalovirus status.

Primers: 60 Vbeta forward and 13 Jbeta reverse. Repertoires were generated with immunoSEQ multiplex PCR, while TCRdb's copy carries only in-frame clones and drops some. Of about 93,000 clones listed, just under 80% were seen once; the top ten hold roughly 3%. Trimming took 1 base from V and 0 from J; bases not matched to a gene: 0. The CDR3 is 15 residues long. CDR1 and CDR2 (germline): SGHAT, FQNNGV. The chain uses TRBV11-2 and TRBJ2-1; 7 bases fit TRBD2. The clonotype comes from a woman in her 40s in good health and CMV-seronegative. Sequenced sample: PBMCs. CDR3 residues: CASSLGGSSYNEQFF. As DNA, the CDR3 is TGTGCCAGCAGCTTAGGCGGGAGCTCCTACAATGAGCAGTTCTTC.